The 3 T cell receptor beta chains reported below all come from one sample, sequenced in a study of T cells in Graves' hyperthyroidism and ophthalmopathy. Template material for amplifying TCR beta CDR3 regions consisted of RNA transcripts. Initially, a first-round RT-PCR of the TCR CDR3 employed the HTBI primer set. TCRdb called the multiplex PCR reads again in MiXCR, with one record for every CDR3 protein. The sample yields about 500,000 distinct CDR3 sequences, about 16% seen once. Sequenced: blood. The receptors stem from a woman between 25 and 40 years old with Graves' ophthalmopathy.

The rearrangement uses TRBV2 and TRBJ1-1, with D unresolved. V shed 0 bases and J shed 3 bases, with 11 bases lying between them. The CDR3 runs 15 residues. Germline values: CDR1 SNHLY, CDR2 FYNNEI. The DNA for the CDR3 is TGTGCCAGCAGTGAAGCCGGCCCGCGGCACACTGAAGCTTTCTTT. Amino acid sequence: CASSEAGPRHTEAFF. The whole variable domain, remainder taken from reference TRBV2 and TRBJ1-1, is EPEVTQTPSHQVTQMGQEVILRCVPISNHLYFYWYRQILGQKVEFLVSFYNNEISEKSEIFDDQFSVERPDGSNFTLKIRSTKLEDSAMYFCASSEAGPRHTEAFFGQGTRLTVV.

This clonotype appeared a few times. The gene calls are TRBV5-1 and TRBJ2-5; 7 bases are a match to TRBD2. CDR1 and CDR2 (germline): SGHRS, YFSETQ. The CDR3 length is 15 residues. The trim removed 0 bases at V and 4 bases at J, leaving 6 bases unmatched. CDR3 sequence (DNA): TGCGCCAGCAGCTTGGTAGGACTAGGATCAGAGACCCAGTACTTC. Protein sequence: CASSLVGLGSETQYF.

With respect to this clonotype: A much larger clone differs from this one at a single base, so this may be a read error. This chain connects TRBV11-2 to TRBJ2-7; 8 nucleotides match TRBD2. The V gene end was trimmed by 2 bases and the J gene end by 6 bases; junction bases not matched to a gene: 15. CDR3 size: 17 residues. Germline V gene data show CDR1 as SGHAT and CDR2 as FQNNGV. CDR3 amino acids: CASSLHGREAIGAEQYF. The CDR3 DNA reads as TGTGCCAGCAGCTTACATGGGCGGGAGGCGATCGGGGCCGAGCAGTACTTC.